A single sample is the source of the 26 T cell receptor beta chains below, sequenced in a study of blood T cell repertoires in COVID-19 (dated by TCRdb to the early 2020s). The library was obtained by the immunoSEQ multiplex PCR assay. Drawn from immuneACCESS, this table holds only the in-frame rearrangements with V and J called that TCRdb kept. Clones are partly lost; checked studies trace under half to an unresolved V gene and leave the rest unexplained. Present in this sample are under 350,000 clones, about nine tenths of which were seen just once. Over 3.5% of the sample is taken by the ten largest. The sample comprised PBMCs or T cells enriched from blood (not recorded which). These receptors were obtained from a man under 40 who had recovered from COVID-19.

The chain joins TRBV5-1 to TRBJ1-2; D remains ambiguous. The germline V gene encodes CDR1 SGHRS and CDR2 YFSETQ. Trimming cost V 0 bases and J 4 bases, with 13 bases left between them. The CDR3 runs 15 residues. The CDR3 sequence is CASSLGSGAGYGYTF. CDR3 DNA: TGCGCCAGCAGCTTGGGAAGTGGTGCCGGCTATGGCTACACCTTC.

The rearrangement uses TRBV15 and TRBJ1-3; D is undetermined. Trimming left V 0 bases short and J 2 bases short, with 8 bases between. CDR1 is LNHNV, CDR2 YYDKDF, per germline (reference sequence). This CDR3 region has 15 residues. The CDR3 sequence is CATSRDGSTGNTIYF. The CDR3 DNA is TGTGCCACCAGCAGAGATGGCTCAACTGGAAACACCATATATTTT. Looking up the rest from reference TRBV15 and TRBJ1-3 gives the full variable domain: DAMVIQNPRYQVTQFGKPVTLSCSQTLNHNVMYWYQQKSSQAPKLLFHYYDKDFNNEADTPDNFQSRRPNTSFCFLDIRSPGLGDTAMYLCATSRDGSTGNTIYFGEGSWLTVV.

This clone came up once. The rearrangement links TRBV27 to TRBJ2-7; 9 positions agree with TRBD1. V lost 6 bases, J lost 3 bases, and 9 bases stayed unmatched. From germline, CDR1 is MNHEY and CDR2 SMNVEV (reference sequence). The CDR3 consists of 15 residues. CDR3 DNA sequence: TGTGCCAGCAGGACCCTGGGACAGGGCCTCTACGAGCAGTACTTC. Its translation: CASRTLGQGLYEQYF.

This rearrangement joins TRBV19 to TRBJ1-3; D is ambiguous. With 3 bases removed from V and 1 base from J, the gap between germline ends came to 13 bases. CDR3 length equals 16 residues. Germline loops: CDR1 LNHDA, CDR2 SQIVND (reference sequence). CDR3 DNA: TGTGCCAGTAGTATCTACGGGTATGAATCTGGAAACACCATATATTTT. Amino acids: CASSIYGYESGNTIYF.

The chain has TRBV5-4 and TRBJ2-7, with 7 positions matching TRBD2. CDR1 and CDR2 (germline): SGHNT, YYREEE (reference sequence). The CDR3 runs to 16 residues. The ends lost 4 bases at V and 0 bases at J; junction bases unmatched: 10. The CDR3, as DNA: TGTGCCAGCAGCCCAAGACTAGCCCCAAGCTCCTACGAGCAGTACTTC. Translation gives CASSPRLAPSSYEQYF.

The chain carries TRBV2 and TRBJ2-2; 10 nucleotides line up with TRBD1. This CDR3 contains 16 residues. The germline CDR1 and CDR2 sequences are SNHLY and FYNNEI. Trimming at V came to 6 bases and at J to 2 bases, leaving 6 bases not matched to a gene. CDR3 in amino acids: CASRTPTGGNTGELFF. The CDR3 DNA follows: TGTGCCAGCAGGACCCCGACAGGGGGCAACACCGGGGAGCTGTTTTTT.

This chain links TRBV7-8 with TRBJ1-5; the match to TRBD1 covers 9 bases. Per the germline V gene, CDR1 is SGHVS and CDR2 is FQNEAQ. The CDR3 totals 15 residues. J gave up 6 bases and V 5 bases, and 8 bases lay outside the gene matches. The CDR3 protein is CASSRDRVALQPQHF. In DNA, the CDR3 is TGTGCCAGCAGCAGGGACAGGGTTGCGCTTCAGCCCCAGCATTTT. The full variable domain, its missing parts supplied by reference TRBV7-8 and TRBJ1-5, is GAGVSQSPRYKVAKRGQDVALRCDPISGHVSLFWYQQALGQGPEFLTYFQNEAQLDKSGLPSDRFFAERPEGSVSTLKIQRTQQEDSAVYLCASSRDRVALQPQHFGDGTRLSIL.

This chain connects TRBV11-3 to TRBJ1-4, with D tentatively TRBD1 (5 bases). The CDR3 covers 12 residues. Germline V lookup: CDR1 SGHNT, CDR2 YENEEA. The V end lost 5 bases, the J end lost 11 bases, and 12 bases lay between the germline ends. The CDR3 is CASSGAKRKLFF. The CDR3 DNA reads as TGTGCCAGCAGCGGGGCCAAAAGGAAACTGTTTTTT.

The CDR3 nucleotides read TGTGCCAGCAGTGAAGCTAGCGGGAGCTCCTACGAGCAGTACTTC. Translated: CASSEASGSSYEQYF. The chain has TRBV6-1 and TRBJ2-7; 9 bases match TRBD2. CDR1 MNHNS and CDR2 SASEGT come from the germline V gene. CDR3 length equals 15 residues. The V gene end was trimmed by 0 bases and the J gene end by 0 bases; junction bases not matched to a gene: 0.

The chain joins TRBV19 to TRBJ2-1; 8 nucleotides match TRBD2. The CDR3 is 15 amino acids. Per the germline V gene, CDR1 is LNHDA and CDR2 is SQIVND (reference sequence). The junction had 4 bases not matched to a gene; V was cut back by 2 bases and J by 4 bases. CDR3: CASSIRLALYNEQFF. In nucleotides, the CDR3 is TGTGCCAGTAGTATACGACTAGCGCTTTACAATGAGCAGTTCTTC. The complete variable domain, with remaining parts taken from reference TRBV19 and TRBJ2-1, reads DGGITQSPKYLFRKEGQNVTLSCEQNLNHDAMYWYRQDPGQGLRLIYYSQIVNDFQKGDIAEGYSVSREKKESFPLTVTSAQKNPTAFYLCASSIRLALYNEQFFGPGTRLTVL.

This clone was observed many times. The J gene is TRBJ2-1, the V gene TRBV30; D call uncertain. This CDR3 contains 10 residues. The germline CDR1 and CDR2 sequences are GTSNPN and SVGIG (reference sequence). The V end was cut by 1 base, the J end by 10 bases, with 5 bases between. The CDR3 DNA is TGTGCCTGGAGTGCCCAAGAGCAGTTCTTC. Encoded protein: CAWSAQEQFF.

The chain combines TRBV4-1 with TRBJ1-4; TRBD1 matches 7 bases. The germline V gene has CDR1 MGHRA and CDR2 YSYEKL. The V gene end was trimmed by 3 bases and the J gene end by 3 bases; junction bases not matched to a gene: 1. This CDR3 is built from 14 residues. The CDR3 DNA reads TGCGCCAGCAGCCAGGACAGGCCTAATGAAAAACTGTTTTTT. Protein product: CASSQDRPNEKLFF.

DNA for the CDR3: TGTGCCAGCAGTGAAGTCAGGGCTCCTCAGCCCCAGCATTTT. Its translation is CASSEVRAPQPQHF. The V gene is TRBV2, the J gene TRBJ1-5, with D perhaps TRBD1 (5 bases). The V gene lost 1 base and the J gene lost 6 bases, with 10 bases spanning the gap. CDR3 length: 14 residues. Germline V gives CDR1 SNHLY, CDR2 FYNNEI.

The chain couples TRBV9 to TRBJ2-7; TRBD1 might be the D (6 bases). Germline CDR1 reads SGDLS; CDR2 reads YYNGEE. Trimming stripped 7 bases from V and 2 bases from J, with 16 bases between. The CDR3 covers 14 residues. For the CDR3, the DNA is TGTGCCAGCGGGAAGGACAGCGCGACCTACGAGCAGTACTTC. The encoded protein is CASGKDSATYEQYF.

The rearrangement uses TRBV3-1 (or the pseudogene TRBV3-2) and TRBJ2-2; 9 bases line up with TRBD2. The ends lost 0 bases at V and 8 bases at J; junction bases unmatched: 13. Germline-derived CDR1 and CDR2 are LGHDT and YNNKEL (reference sequence). This CDR3 spans 18 amino acids. The CDR3 nucleotides read TGTGCCAGCAGCCAAGATCTGATGGTAGCGGGAGATTCGGGGGAGCTGTTTTTT. It is translated as CASSQDLMVAGDSGELFF.

The gene calls are TRBV19 and TRBJ1-4, with D possibly being TRBD1 (5 bases). Trimming took off 3 bases at V and 7 bases at J, with 12 bases between the two ends. Germline V lookup: CDR1 LNHDA, CDR2 SQIVND (reference sequence). The CDR3 sequence is 14 residues long. CDR3 sequence reads: CASSIRHGGEKLFF. In DNA, the CDR3 is TGTGCCAGTAGTATTCGGCACGGGGGTGAAAAACTGTTTTTT.

In this sample, this clone turned up once. This rearrangement joins TRBV3-1 (or the pseudogene TRBV3-2) to TRBJ2-1; the match to TRBD2 covers 11 bases. This CDR3 is 17 amino acids long. Germline lookup yields CDR1 LGHDT and CDR2 YNNKEL (reference sequence). J lost 4 bases, V lost 0 bases, and 5 bases had no gene match. The DNA for the CDR3 is TGTGCCAGCAGCCAAGAGATCCCTAGCGGGGGGTACAATGAGCAGTTCTTC. Translated, it gives CASSQEIPSGGYNEQFF.

The rearrangement links TRBV19 to TRBJ1-1; D is unclear. Germline V gives CDR1 LNHDA, CDR2 SQIVND (reference sequence). V lost 5 bases to trimming and J lost 0 bases, with 16 bases between them. This CDR3 has 16 residues. In DNA, the CDR3 is TGTGCCAGTAGTTCGGTTTTGGGCGTTTTGAACACTGAAGCTTTCTTT. It codes for CASSSVLGVLNTEAFF.

This clone has only a few counts. J is TRBJ1-1 and V is TRBV25-1; 7 bases are a match to TRBD1. The CDR3 consists of 15 residues. Germline CDR1 and CDR2: MGHDK and SYGVNS. The J segment lost 0 bases and the V segment lost 4 bases, leaving 5 bases of the junction unmatched. The CDR3 sequence: CASSVRGQMNTEAFF. CDR3 coding DNA: TGTGCCAGCAGTGTAAGGGGACAGATGAACACTGAAGCTTTCTTT.

This chain connects TRBV7-8 to TRBJ2-7, with 9 positions matching TRBD1. Trimming removed 0 bases from V and 6 bases from J; junction bases left unmatched: 18. CDR1 is SGHVS and CDR2 is FQNEAQ in the germline V gene. The CDR3 is made up of 19 amino acids. The CDR3 bases are TGTGCCAGCAGCTTAGCCGCCGGGACAGGGAGTCCCCCTACCCCCGAGCAGTACTTC. Protein product: CASSLAAGTGSPPTPEQYF.

The V and J genes are TRBV28 and TRBJ2-7; 8 nucleotides align to TRBD1. J lost 6 bases, V lost 4 bases, and 11 bases had no gene match. The CDR3 is made up of 15 amino acids. The germline V gene has CDR1 MDHEN and CDR2 SYDVKM. This chain's CDR3 is CASSSGGDIYSEQYF. DNA of the CDR3: TGTGCCAGCAGTTCAGGGGGCGATATCTACTCCGAGCAGTACTTC.

In DNA form, the CDR3 reads TGTGCCAGTAGTTTGGGACAGGGGAATGGCTACACCTTC. This translates into CASSLGQGNGYTF. The rearrangement uses TRBV19 and TRBJ1-2; 10 bases fit TRBD1. V gave up 5 bases and J gave up 6 bases; unmatched junction bases: 3. Germline V CDR1 and CDR2: LNHDA, SQIVND (reference sequence). The CDR3 runs 13 residues.

This chain uses TRBV21-1 with TRBJ1-3; no check of the table's D call, TRBD1, against the DNA was made. TRBV21-1 is termed a pseudogene. The CDR3 runs 18 residues. CDR3 sequence (DNA): TGTGCCAGCAGCAGGTACGCGGCACAGGGGGTTCATGGAAACACCATATATTTT. It translates to CASSRYAAQGVHGNTIYF.

The V gene is TRBV6-5, the J gene TRBJ1-1; TRBD1 might be the D (6 bases). This CDR3 is built from 15 residues. Germline values: CDR1 MNHEY, CDR2 SVGAGI. V lost 0 bases and J lost 4, with 12 bases in between. Here the CDR3 DNA reads TGTGCCAGCAGTTACTCAGGGGGATGGGGCACTGAAGCTTTCTTT. Protein sequence: CASSYSGGWGTEAFF.

This sequence joins TRBV30 and TRBJ2-3, with D tentatively TRBD2 (5 bases). V was pared by 0 bases and J by 2 bases, with 12 bases between. The CDR3 is made up of 15 amino acids. Germline CDR1 and CDR2: GTSNPN and SVGIG (reference sequence). Here the CDR3 reads CAWSVLGLPTDTQYF. The CDR3 DNA follows: TGTGCCTGGAGTGTACTAGGGCTCCCCACAGATACGCAGTATTTT.

The chain recombines TRBV23-1 with TRBJ1-4, with a tentative D call TRBD1 (6 bases). TRBV23-1 is flagged as an ORF with uncertain function. This CDR3 comprises 15 residues. V lost 10 bases and J 2 bases, leaving 17 bases between the germline ends. The DNA of the CDR3 is TGCGCCAAGCCTCTCAGGGGACCCACTAATGAAAAACTGTTTTTT. It yields the protein CAKPLRGPTNEKLFF.